This T cell receptor (beta chain) was sequenced for a study of blood T cells in healthy people across ages. This clonotype was recorded once. It was with a sample-barcoded 5' primer and a J-beta primer mix that a second PCR of roughly 7 to 12 cycles was run. Researchers report that a template-switch adaptor with 12 random nucleotides tagged each cDNA molecule. TCRdb ran MiXCR on the 5' RACE reads and lists one entry per CDR3 protein. The sample consists of about 640,000 distinct CDR3 sequences, 45% to 65% of them appearing once. V lost 3 bases and J lost 7, with 9 bases in between. Germline values: CDR1 SGHDN, CDR2 FVKESK. This CDR3 is 13 amino acids long. Whenever a sample was processed, at least 6.5 million PBMCs were isolated.

The genes are TRBV14 and TRBJ1-4; D is uncertain. Sequencing was performed on blood. This TCR came from a man between 60 and 75 years old in good health. The CDR3 nucleotides read TGTGCCAGCAGCCATACTTACCCTGAAAAACTGTTTTTT. Encoded protein: CASSHTYPEKLFF.